The 23 T cell receptor beta chains in this list originate from one sample, sequenced in a study of blood T cell repertoires in COVID-19. Profiling relied on immunoSEQ multiplex PCR, and the TCRdb table lists in-frame clones only, not all of them. Of 250,000 to 300,000 clones in the sample, 80% to 85% were seen once. What was sequenced was PBMCs or T cells enriched from blood (not recorded which). The receptors shown here come from a man aged 50 to 59 who had recovered from COVID-19.

V and J are TRBV11-2 and TRBJ2-1; 8 positions match TRBD2. V gave up 0 bases and J gave up 4 bases; unmatched junction bases: 2. Germline values: CDR1 SGHAT, CDR2 FQNNGV. CDR3 length: 15 residues. DNA of the CDR3: TGTGCCAGCAGCTTAGATCCTAGCGGGTACAATGAGCAGTTCTTC. It is translated as CASSLDPSGYNEQFF.

The V and J genes are TRBV10-1 and TRBJ2-1, with TRBD2 matching over 9 bases. CDR3 length equals 15 residues. The V segment lost 2 bases and the J segment 5 bases; nucleotides outside the gene matches: 4. Germline lookup yields CDR1 WNHNN and CDR2 SYGVQD (reference sequence). The CDR3 is CASSESGRLHNEQFF. DNA for the CDR3: TGCGCCAGCAGTGAGAGCGGGAGGCTACACAATGAGCAGTTCTTC.

V and J are TRBV2 and TRBJ2-1; perhaps TRBD1 as D (5 bases). V was pared by 4 bases and J by 8 bases, with 12 bases between. The CDR3 length is 13 residues. Germline V gene sequence: CDR1 SNHLY, CDR2 FYNNEI. The CDR3 protein is CASSAARVDEQFF. DNA for the CDR3: TGTGCCAGCAGTGCCGCCAGGGTTGATGAGCAGTTCTTC.

The genes are TRBV6-2 or TRBV6-3 and TRBJ1-1; TRBD1 agrees at 7 bases. The CDR3 runs 15 residues. With 6 bases clipped from V and 5 bases from J, the junction kept 12 bases outside the gene matches. CDR1 is MNHEY and CDR2 is SVGEGT in the germline V gene. CDR3 in amino acids: CASSLRTGWETEAFF. CDR3 nucleotide sequence: TGTGCCAGCAGCTTACGGACAGGTTGGGAGACTGAAGCTTTCTTT.

The chain carries TRBV19 and TRBJ2-5; TRBD2 aligns across 7 bases. This CDR3 contains 18 residues. CDR1 LNHDA and CDR2 SQIVND come from the germline V gene (reference sequence). The junction had 17 bases not matched to a gene; V was cut back by 1 base and J by 6 bases. This CDR3 reads CASSIVWGLAGARKTQYF. The CDR3 DNA reads TGTGCCAGTAGTATAGTATGGGGACTGGCGGGAGCCAGGAAGACCCAGTACTTC.

The genes are TRBV10-3 and TRBJ2-2, with D unclear. The CDR3 covers 16 residues. V gave up 0 bases and J gave up 6 bases, with 14 bases separating them. Germline CDR1 and CDR2: ENHRY and SYGVKD. The CDR3 sequence is CAISESRQVGAGELFF. The CDR3 DNA follows: TGTGCCATCAGTGAGTCCCGGCAGGTAGGCGCCGGGGAGCTGTTTTTT.

This sequence joins TRBV7-8 and TRBJ1-2; TRBD1 matches at 7 bases. The germline CDR1 and CDR2 sequences are SGHVS and FQNEAQ. After removal of 2 bases from V and 2 bases from J, the junction contained 2 bases not matched to a gene. The CDR3 totals 14 residues. The CDR3 is CASSLTGENYGYTF. The CDR3 coding sequence is TGTGCCAGCAGCTTAACAGGGGAGAACTATGGCTACACCTTC.

J is TRBJ2-7 and V is TRBV10-1; D possibly corresponds to TRBD1 (6 bases). Germline loops: CDR1 WNHNN, CDR2 SYGVQD (reference sequence). The V and J ends lost 3 bases and 0 bases respectively, with 6 bases between them. The CDR3 runs to 13 residues. CDR3 in amino acids: CASSEGGSYEQYF. CDR3 coding DNA: TGCGCCAGCAGTGAAGGGGGCTCCTACGAGCAGTACTTC.

This clone was counted once. This chain uses TRBV5-4 with TRBJ2-3; 13 bases fit TRBD2. Germline values: CDR1 SGHNT, CDR2 YYREEE (reference sequence). After removal of 1 base from V and 0 bases from J, the junction contained 2 bases not matched to a gene. The CDR3 is made up of 17 amino acids. Here the CDR3 reads CASSLTSGGGSTDTQYF. Written as DNA, the CDR3 is TGTGCCAGCAGCTTGACTAGCGGGGGGGGGAGCACAGATACGCAGTATTTT.

The chain carries TRBV6-5 and TRBJ1-5; D unclear. The germline V gene encodes CDR1 MNHEY and CDR2 SVGAGI. This CDR3 spans 13 amino acids. With 4 bases removed from V and 2 bases from J, the gap between germline ends came to 6 bases. CDR3 in amino acids: CASSFGGNQPQHF. The CDR3, as DNA: TGTGCCAGCAGTTTCGGGGGCAATCAGCCCCAGCATTTT.

This sequence joins TRBV5-6 and TRBJ1-3; 8 bases line up with TRBD1. There are 17 residues in the CDR3. Germline CDR1 and CDR2: SGHDT and YYEEEE. V gave up 0 bases and J gave up 2 bases; unmatched junction bases: 7. DNA of the CDR3: TGTGCCAGCAGCTTGGGCCTCAGGGGGCCCGCTGGAAACACCATATATTTT. Translated, it gives CASSLGLRGPAGNTIYF. Full variable domain (rest looked up from reference TRBV5-6 and TRBJ1-3): DAGVTQSPTHLIKTRGQQVTLRCSPKSGHDTVSWYQQALGQGPQFIFQYYEEEERQRGNFPDRFSGHQFPNYSSELNVNALLLGDSALYLCASSLGLRGPAGNTIYFGEGSWLTVV.

This clone showed up just once. V gene TRBV5-1 combines with J gene TRBJ1-2; D possibly corresponds to TRBD1 (6 bases). Trimming left V 5 bases short and J 3 bases short, with 14 bases between. The CDR3 runs to 14 residues. Looked up from germline, CDR1 is SGHRS and CDR2 is YFSETQ. Here the CDR3 DNA reads TGCGCCAGCAGAATGGGGGCCAGTGACTATGGCTACACCTTC. This encodes CASRMGASDYGYTF.

V and J are TRBV6-5 and TRBJ1-2, with D tentatively TRBD1 (5 bases). Per the germline V gene, CDR1 is MNHEY and CDR2 is SVGAGI. V lost 11 bases and J 4 bases, leaving 17 bases between the germline ends. The CDR3 consists of 13 residues. DNA of the CDR3: TGTGCCTCCTCGGGTGGGGCGGTCTATGGCTACACCTTC. Translating gives CASSGGAVYGYTF.

V and J are TRBV9 and TRBJ1-1; 9 positions agree with TRBD1. The CDR3 consists of 16 residues. Losses at the gene ends were 0 bases for V and 9 bases for J; bases not matched to a gene: 12. Germline CDR1 and CDR2: SGDLS and YYNGEE. The CDR3 DNA is TGTGCCAGCAGCGTAGATATGAGCGGGGGACAGGGAAAAGCTTTCTTT. As protein: CASSVDMSGGQGKAFF.

This chain connects TRBV4-3 to TRBJ2-2; 12 nucleotides match TRBD1. Germline CDR1 and CDR2: LGHNA and YSLEER. V was clipped by 2 bases and J by 4 bases; unmatched bases: 8. This CDR3 has 18 residues. The DNA for the CDR3 is TGCGCCAGCAGCCAAAGATCACCGGGACAGGGGGCCACCGGGGAGCTGTTTTTT. Residues: CASSQRSPGQGATGELFF.

This clone was seen a handful of times. This chain uses TRBV3-1 (or the pseudogene TRBV3-2) with TRBJ1-2; D might be TRBD1 (5 bases). V shed 4 bases and J shed 8 bases, with 17 bases lying between them. CDR3 length: 14 residues. Germline assignment: CDR1 LGHDT and CDR2 YNNKEL (reference sequence). The DNA of the CDR3 is TGTGCCAGCAGCCCTTGGACAAACGAAAAAGGCTACACCTTC. This sequence encodes CASSPWTNEKGYTF.

The gene calls are TRBV6-5 and TRBJ2-7; TRBD1 matches 9 bases. With 6 bases clipped from V and 3 bases from J, the junction kept 3 bases outside the gene matches. Germline assignment: CDR1 MNHEY and CDR2 SVGAGI. The CDR3 contains 13 residues. The CDR3 DNA sequence: TGTGCCAGCAGCCGGGGACAGGGCTACGAGCAGTACTTC. Amino acids: CASSRGQGYEQYF.

V gene TRBV6-5 combines with J gene TRBJ1-6, with D hard to call. The ends were cut back, 10 bases at V and 2 bases at J, with 9 bases in the middle. Germline V gene sequence: CDR1 MNHEY, CDR2 SVGAGI. This CDR3 spans 13 amino acids. The CDR3 region has the DNA TGTGCCACCTTTGCTACCTATAATTCACCCCTCCACTTT. Translation gives CATFATYNSPLHF.

V gene TRBV30 combines with J gene TRBJ2-7; tentatively, D is TRBD1 (6 bases). CDR1 is GTSNPN and CDR2 is SVGIG in the germline V gene (reference sequence). V was clipped by 0 bases and J by 3 bases, with 18 bases between them. The CDR3 runs 16 residues. CDR3: CAWSVPASAQGYEQYF. CDR3 DNA sequence: TGTGCCTGGAGTGTACCTGCCAGTGCACAGGGCTACGAGCAGTACTTC.

The chain recombines TRBV19 with TRBJ2-3; maybe TRBD1 (6 bases). The germline V gene encodes CDR1 LNHDA and CDR2 SQIVND (reference sequence). V lost 3 bases and J lost 5, with 15 bases in between. The CDR3 spans 15 residues. In DNA form, the CDR3 reads TGTGCCAGTAGTATTGGTGGGGCAGGGGAAGATACGCAGTATTTT. Its protein product is CASSIGGAGEDTQYF.

This rearrangement joins TRBV5-8 to TRBJ2-4; 9 nucleotides match TRBD2. CDR1 SGHTS and CDR2 YDEGEE come from the germline V gene. This CDR3 has 16 amino acids. The ends lost 4 bases at V and 0 bases at J; junction bases unmatched: 5. In DNA, the CDR3 is TGTGCCAGCAGCCCGAGCGGGGGGCTAGCCAAAAACATTCAGTACTTC. Its translation: CASSPSGGLAKNIQYF.

The chain employs TRBV6-5 and TRBJ1-2; 7 nucleotides align to TRBD1. Germline V gene data show CDR1 as MNHEY and CDR2 as SVGAGI. J was trimmed by 4 bases and V by 2 bases; bases with no gene match: 4. CDR3 size: 14 residues. The CDR3 DNA reads TGTGCCAGCAGTTACCGGGACAGACTCTATGGCTACACCTTC. Protein product: CASSYRDRLYGYTF.

The chain combines TRBV4-2 with TRBJ1-5; D gene unclear. Between the trimmed V and J ends, which lost 0 bases and 2 bases, there was a span of 8 bases. Germline V lookup: CDR1 LGHNA, CDR2 YNFKEQ. The CDR3 runs to 15 residues. DNA for the CDR3: TGTGCCAGCAGCCAAGATCCGCAGGGCAATCAGCCCCAGCATTTT. Protein: CASSQDPQGNQPQHF.